One and the same sample provided the 13 T cell receptor beta chains below, sequenced in a study of cytomegalovirus exposure and HLA in healthy donors. 13 Jbeta primers and 60 Vbeta primers were used for the PCR. This table comes from immunoSEQ multiplex PCR, and its TCRdb copy is limited to in-frame clones, with some not included. Counted here are about 180,000 clones, 75% to 80% occurring once; the ten biggest clones make up almost 6.5%. The sequenced material came from PBMCs. The origin of the receptors is a man aged 35 to 55 in good health and CMV-seropositive.

The J gene is TRBJ2-5, the V gene TRBV19; 10 bases match TRBD2. Trimming took 8 bases from V and 8 from J; bases not matched to a gene: 11. This CDR3 is 14 amino acids long. Germline loops: CDR1 LNHDA, CDR2 SQIVND (reference sequence). CDR3 sequence (DNA): TGTGCCAGTGGGGCTAGCGGGAGTTTGGATACCCAGTACTTC. It is translated as CASGASGSLDTQYF.

This clone was seen just once. One end of the junction varies from germline; a read error may be responsible. The chain employs TRBV5-1 and TRBJ2-6; perhaps TRBD1 as D (5 bases). The CDR3 extends over 16 amino acids. The germline gives CDR1 SGHRS, CDR2 YFSETQ. The CDR3 loop reads CASSLDRWAGANGLTF. CDR3 nucleotides: TGCGCCAGCAGCTTGGATAGGTGGGCTGGGGCCAACGGCCTGACTTTC.

J is TRBJ1-2 and V is TRBV19, with D uncertain. Germline values: CDR1 LNHDA, CDR2 SQIVND (reference sequence). This CDR3 spans 16 amino acids. Trimming removed 7 bases at V and 4 bases at J, with 22 bases between. The CDR3 sequence is CASKGWRIGGLYGYTF. The CDR3 nucleotides are TGTGCCAGTAAGGGTTGGCGGATAGGAGGCCTCTATGGCTACACCTTC.

The chain couples TRBV19 to TRBJ1-3; the D gene is possibly TRBD1 (5 bases). The CDR3 is 16 amino acids. Trimming took 6 bases from V and 3 from J, leaving 18 bases between them. CDR1 and CDR2 from the germline V gene are LNHDA and SQIVND (reference sequence). CDR3 bases: TGTGCCAGTAGCCAGGGACTCCCAGGATATGGAAACACCATATATTTT. Its translation is CASSQGLPGYGNTIYF.

The chain recombines TRBV7-2 with TRBJ2-3; unclear D gene. CDR1 and CDR2 from the germline V gene are SGHTA and FQGNSA. This CDR3 contains 10 residues. Trimming shortened V by 10 bases and J by 2 bases, and 4 bases separated the two germline ends. CDR3 in DNA: TGTGCCATCAACACAGATACGCAGTATTTT. The encoded protein is CAINTDTQYF.

V and J are TRBV27 and TRBJ1-2; 9 nucleotides agree with TRBD1. The V and J ends lost 4 bases and 3 bases, in that order; junction bases with no gene match: 6. This CDR3 region has 15 residues. Germline CDR1 reads MNHEY; CDR2 reads SMNVEV (reference sequence). CDR3 region: CASSSLWDRDYGYTF. CDR3 nucleotide sequence: TGTGCCAGCAGTTCCTTATGGGACAGGGACTATGGCTACACCTTC.

The chain carries TRBV2 and TRBJ2-5, with 9 bases fitting TRBD1. Germline CDR1 is SNHLY and CDR2 is FYNNEI. This CDR3 region has 14 residues. The V and J ends lost 8 bases and 2 bases, in that order; junction bases with no gene match: 6. The CDR3 sequence is CASGLGQGQETQYF. The CDR3 coding sequence is TGTGCCAGCGGCTTGGGACAGGGACAAGAGACCCAGTACTTC.

The chain links TRBV28 to TRBJ2-1; 7 nucleotides line up with TRBD2. This CDR3 region has 15 residues. Per the germline V gene, CDR1 is MDHEN and CDR2 is SYDVKM. Germline trimming cut 2 bases from V and 7 bases from J; bases unmatched to any gene: 8. This chain's CDR3 is CASSLRGGSGNEQFF. In nucleotides, the CDR3 is TGTGCCAGCAGTTTAAGAGGCGGGAGCGGAAATGAGCAGTTCTTC.

This sequence joins TRBV10-3 and TRBJ2-5; 10 bases match TRBD2. After removal of 6 bases from V and 3 bases from J, the junction contained 4 bases not matched to a gene. The CDR3 has 14 residues. Germline CDR1 ENHRY, CDR2 SYGVKD. DNA of the CDR3: TGTGCCATCAGGTCCGGACTAGCGGAAGAGACCCAGTACTTC. It specifies CAIRSGLAEETQYF.

This clone was picked up a small number of times. The chain recombines TRBV27 with TRBJ2-5, with 7 bases identical to TRBD2. V dropped 7 bases and J dropped 1; count of bases not matched to a gene: 9. The CDR3 extends over 15 amino acids. Germline values: CDR1 MNHEY, CDR2 SMNVEV (reference sequence). CDR3 nucleotides: TGTGCCAGCAAGGGAGGGCTTGTTGGCCAAGAGACCCAGTACTTC. This gives the protein CASKGGLVGQETQYF.

V gene TRBV7-9 combines with J gene TRBJ1-3, with D unresolved. The CDR3 totals 12 residues. With 5 bases removed from V and 0 bases from J, the gap between germline ends came to 2 bases. The V gene's germline CDR1 is SEHNR and CDR2 FQNEAQ (reference sequence). CDR3 region: CASSHSGNTIYF. The DNA for the CDR3 is TGTGCCAGCAGCCACTCTGGAAACACCATATATTTT.

The chain combines TRBV6-5 with TRBJ1-1; 7 nucleotides align to TRBD1. Germline loops: CDR1 MNHEY, CDR2 SVGAGI. This CDR3 spans 15 amino acids. V shed 0 bases, J shed 4 bases, and the junction held 5 bases outside the gene matches. The CDR3 bases are TGTGCCAGCAGTTACTCCGCAGGGGGGCTCACTGAAGCTTTCTTT. Translation: CASSYSAGGLTEAFF.

The gene calls are TRBV7-8 and TRBJ1-5; no firm D call. V was cut by 4 bases and J by 0 bases, with 13 bases left in between. CDR1 is SGHVS and CDR2 is FQNEAQ in the germline V gene. The CDR3 runs 16 residues. The CDR3, as DNA: TGTGCCAGCAGCTCCCGCGGGCGAAATAGCAATCAGCCCCAGCATTTT. Translated, it gives CASSSRGRNSNQPQHF.